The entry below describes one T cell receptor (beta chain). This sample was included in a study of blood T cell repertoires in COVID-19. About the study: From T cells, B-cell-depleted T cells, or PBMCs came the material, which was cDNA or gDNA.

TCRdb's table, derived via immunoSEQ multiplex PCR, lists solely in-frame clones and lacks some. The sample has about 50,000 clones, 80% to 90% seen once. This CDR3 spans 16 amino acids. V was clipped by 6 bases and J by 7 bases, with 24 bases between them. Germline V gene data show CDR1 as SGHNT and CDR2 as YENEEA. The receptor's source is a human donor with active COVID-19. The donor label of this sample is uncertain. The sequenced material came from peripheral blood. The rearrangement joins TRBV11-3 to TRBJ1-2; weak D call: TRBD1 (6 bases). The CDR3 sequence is CASSLGMGWGLRGYTF. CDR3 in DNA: TGTGCCAGCAGTCTCGGTATGGGATGGGGGCTACGTGGCTACACCTTC.